A selection of T cell receptor beta chains follows, all from one sample in a study of post-analysis software for immune sequencing data. TCRdb re-derived calls from the PCR reads in MiXCR, one entry per CDR3 protein. The sample records roughly 870,000 distinct CDR3 sequences, approximately 53% being singletons. Sequencing used blood. The receptor source for this set is a girl aged 5-17 years with multiple sclerosis. Each CDR3 is given with its conserved first and last residue. D genes are given only for firm matches. Rows give clone size only sometimes, using once, few, many, or a class for an expanded clone.

d_gene	abundance	v_gene	j_gene	CDR3aa	CDR3nt
-	-	TRBV5-1	TRBJ2-1	CASSLRPGDSYNEQFF	TGCGCCAGCAGCCTTCGGCCGGGGGACTCGTACAATGAGCAGTTCTTC
TRBD1	-	TRBV2	TRBJ2-7	CASSGRPSTGLSSYEQYF	TGTGCCAGCAGTGGCCGCCCCTCGACAGGGCTCAGCTCCTACGAGCAGTACTTC
-	-	TRBV6-1	TRBJ2-4	CASTETPRSLAKNIQYF	TGTGCCAGCACGGAGACTCCCCGGAGTTTAGCCAAAAACATTCAGTACTTC
-	-	TRBV18	TRBJ2-7	CASSQPGSSDEQYF	TGTGCCAGCTCACAACCAGGGAGTTCGGACGAGCAGTACTTC
TRBD2	few	TRBV29-1	TRBJ2-7	CSVVALAGRNLREQYF	TGCAGCGTGGTAGCCCTAGCGGGCCGAAACCTCCGGGAGCAGTACTTC
TRBD1	few	TRBV12-3/TRBV12-4	TRBJ2-7	CASSFGTAMHYEQYF	TGTGCCAGCAGTTTCGGGACAGCCATGCACTACGAGCAGTACTTC
-	once	TRBV29-1	TRBJ2-3	CSVEYLISPDTQYF	TGCAGCGTTGAATACCTTATTAGCCCAGATACGCAGTATTTT
-	-	TRBV5-1	TRBJ1-1	CASRTGQGDFFTEAFF	TGCGCCAGCAGGACGGGACAAGGGGACTTCTTTACTGAAGCTTTCTTT
-	-	TRBV11-1	TRBJ2-7	CASSRSPGIYEQYF	TGTGCCAGCAGCCGCTCCCCGGGAATCTACGAGCAGTACTTC
-	-	TRBV20-1	TRBJ2-1	CSANPRDNNNEQFF	TGCAGTGCTAACCCCCGGGACAACAACAATGAGCAGTTCTTC
TRBD1	-	TRBV3-1	TRBJ2-7	CASASGGSYEQYF	TGTGCCAGCGCCTCAGGGGGCTCCTACGAGCAGTACTTC
-	-	TRBV12-3/TRBV12-4	TRBJ1-6	CASAGGNSPLHF	TGTGCCAGCGCTGGGGGAAATTCACCCCTCCACTTT
TRBD2	-	TRBV6-5	TRBJ2-2	CASGRAGEGTGELFF	TGTGCCAGCGGTCGCGCGGGAGAGGGAACCGGGGAGCTGTTTTTT
-	-	TRBV6-4	TRBJ1-2	CASRSDSHNYGYIF	TGTGCCAGCAGATCGGACAGTCATAACTATGGCTACATCTTC
-	-	TRBV7-2	TRBJ2-7	CASSPAGGNYEQYF	TGTGCCAGCAGCCCCGCCGGAGGGAACTACGAGCAGTACTTC
-	few	TRBV29-1	TRBJ2-5	CSVEGVGETQYF	TGCAGCGTGGAGGGGGTTGGAGAGACCCAGTACTTC
TRBD2	-	TRBV6-2/TRBV6-3	TRBJ2-7	CASTLAGVYEQYF	TGTGCCAGCACTTTAGCGGGGGTCTACGAGCAGTACTTC
TRBD1	-	TRBV7-9	TRBJ1-2	CASSLRQGETNYGYTF	TGTGCCAGCAGCTTACGGCAGGGGGAAACTAACTATGGCTACACCTTC
TRBD1	-	TRBV5-1	TRBJ2-1	CASSSDRGQANSYNEQFF	TGCGCCAGCAGCTCAGACAGGGGGCAAGCAAACTCCTACAATGAGCAGTTCTTC
-	few	TRBV20-1	TRBJ2-1	CSARELAVSYNEQFF	TGCAGTGCTAGAGAGCTAGCCGTCTCCTACAATGAGCAGTTCTTC
-	few	TRBV12-3/TRBV12-4	TRBJ2-4	CASSLGPAKNIQYF	TGTGCCAGCAGTTTAGGGCCTGCCAAAAACATTCAGTACTTC
TRBD1	-	TRBV5-1	TRBJ1-1	CATSQGDFMNTEAFF	TGCGCCACTTCTCAGGGGGATTTCATGAACACTGAAGCTTTCTTT
-	few	TRBV7-8	TRBJ1-2	CASSNAGGYGYTF	TGTGCCAGCAGCAACGCGGGGGGCTATGGCTACACCTTC
-	-	TRBV9	TRBJ1-1	CASSPSGRGSNTEAFF	TGTGCCAGCAGCCCGAGTGGGAGAGGGTCGAACACTGAAGCTTTCTTT
-	-	TRBV20-1	TRBJ2-3	CSAKQTGLKSDTQYF	TGCAGTGCTAAGCAGACGGGCCTCAAATCAGATACGCAGTATTTT
TRBD2	-	TRBV25-1	TRBJ2-3	CASSKSGGLTTEYF	TGTGCCAGCAGTAAGAGCGGGGGTTTGACTACGGAGTATTTT
-	few	TRBV7-2	TRBJ2-7	CASSREEAGQYF	TGTGCCAGCAGCAGAGAGGAGGCCGGGCAGTACTTC
TRBD1	-	TRBV5-4	TRBJ2-6	CASSRPTGTGVSGANVLTF	TGTGCCAGCAGCCGCCCGACCGGGACAGGAGTCTCTGGGGCCAACGTCCTGACTTTC
TRBD1	-	TRBV12-5	TRBJ2-1	CASGPGQGMDEQFF	TGTGCTAGTGGCCCGGGACAGGGGATGGATGAGCAGTTCTTC
TRBD2	-	TRBV5-6	TRBJ2-7	CASSLVSGGMYEQYF	TGTGCCAGCAGCTTGGTGTCGGGAGGCATGTACGAGCAGTACTTC
-	once	TRBV20-1	TRBJ1-1	CSARDQGEAFF	TGCAGTGCTAGAGATCAGGGCGAAGCTTTCTTT
TRBD1	-	TRBV12-3/TRBV12-4	TRBJ2-1	CASNPGQASNEQFF	TGTGCCAGCAACCCCGGACAGGCCTCAAATGAGCAGTTCTTC
TRBD1	-	TRBV5-1	TRBJ2-7	CASRREQGPNYEQYF	TGCGCCAGCAGGAGGGAACAGGGGCCTAACTACGAGCAGTACTTC
TRBD2	-	TRBV12-5	TRBJ2-3	CASGLIASGRIGDTQYF	TGTGCTAGTGGTTTGATCGCTAGCGGGAGGATAGGGGATACGCAGTATTTT
TRBD2	-	TRBV20-1	TRBJ2-3	CSARGGGIGDTQYF	TGCAGTGCTAGAGGGGGGGGGATCGGAGATACGCAGTATTTT
-	once	TRBV9	TRBJ1-2	CASSVGRGEYGYTF	TGTGCCAGCAGCGTAGGGAGGGGGGAGTATGGCTACACCTTC
-	few	TRBV20-1	TRBJ2-1	CSARGVGYNEQFF	TGCAGTGCTCGCGGGGTAGGCTACAATGAGCAGTTCTTC